This T cell receptor beta chain was observed in a study of lymphopenia after photon versus proton radiotherapy. The protocol was immunoSEQ multiplex PCR, while the TCRdb copy is restricted to in-frame clones and leaves out a portion. This sample has roughly 20,000 clones, with just over 90% found just once. The CDR3 has 16 residues. J gave up 0 bases and V 6 bases, and 5 bases lay outside the gene matches. Germline V lookup: CDR1 ENHRY, CDR2 SYGVKD. V gene TRBV10-3 combines with J gene TRBJ1-3; TRBD1 matches at 10 bases. This receptor was taken from a man aged 55 to 70 with pancreatic cancer. The specimen was peripheral blood, collected from a patient treated with photon-based radiotherapy. CDR3 sequence (DNA): TGTGCCATCAGCCGGGACAGGGGCGACTCTGGAAACACCATATATTTT. Amino acids: CAISRDRGDSGNTIYF.